This record concerns one T cell receptor (beta chain) sequence. The data were obtained in a study of T cell changes during pregnancy in multiple sclerosis. From germline, CDR1 is MNHNS and CDR2 SASEGT. V trimming: 4 bases; J trimming: 8 bases; junction bases outside the gene matches: 7. The CDR3 covers 14 residues. Sequencing was performed with immunoSEQ multiplex PCR; in TCRdb, only in-frame clones are kept and a portion is missing. This table has 83,000 or so clones, around 94% appearing once. The chain recombines TRBV6-1 with TRBJ1-4; the match to TRBD1 covers 7 bases. Sample: peripheral blood, taken after pregnancy. This TCR derives from a female donor in good health, enrolled as a control in a pregnancy study. CDR3 protein: CASSGTGDEEKLFF. In DNA form, the CDR3 reads TGTGCCAGCAGTGGAACAGGGGACGAGGAAAAACTGTTTTTT.